This T cell receptor beta chain is from a study of CD8 T cells in Susac syndrome. Negative isolation was used for CD8+ and CD4+ T cells, and FACS enrichment was applied to TEMRA cells. Per germline, CDR1 DFQATT and CDR2 SNEGSKA (reference sequence). The CDR3 contains 13 residues. V trimming: 5 bases; J trimming: 1 base; junction bases outside the gene matches: 3. A quantity of roughly 0.5 to 1 ug RNA underwent reverse transcription using random hexamers. Multiplex PCR with immunoSEQ amplified the TCR beta CDR3 across 54 Vbeta and 13 Jbeta. Each CDR3 protein gets one entry after TCRdb re-called the immunoSEQ multiplex PCR reads with MiXCR. The sample has about 150,000 distinct CDR3 sequences; around 95% are singletons.

The sample consisted of CD8+ T cells from PBMCs. The receptor was isolated from a human donor with multiple sclerosis. The chain combines TRBV20-1 with TRBJ2-7, with 9 bases lining up with TRBD2. As DNA, the CDR3 is TGCAGTGCTGCGGGGGGGCCTTCCTACGAGCAGTACTTC. This encodes CSAAGGPSYEQYF.